This entry describes one TCR beta chain. A read error may account for a junction end that differs from germline. This specimen comes from a study of beta chain features in type 1 diabetes. What was sequenced were expressed TCRB transcripts, since all of the isolated RNA had been reverse transcribed. The table came from immunoSEQ multiplex PCR; TCRdb's copy has only in-frame clones and leaves some out. The sample yields about 930,000 clones, 15% to 20% seen once. The germline gives CDR1 MNHEY, CDR2 SVGAGI. The CDR3 totals 14 residues. This sequence joins TRBV6-5 and TRBJ2-2; 11 nucleotides line up with TRBD1. Sequencing was done on a sample of naive CD4+ T cells from blood. This TCR was sampled from a woman younger than 35 in good health. The CDR3: CAISGTGGTGELFF. The CDR3 DNA follows: TGTGCCATCAGTGGGACAGGGGGGACCGGGGAGCTGTTTTTT.